The TCR beta chain under discussion was sequenced for a study of blood T cell repertoires in COVID-19. Overall study context: T cells, B-cell-depleted T cells, or PBMCs supplied cDNA or gDNA.

Authors' data handling: Amplification with reference gene primers provided the estimates of nucleated cell counts. Assay used: immunoSEQ multiplex PCR; TCRdb lists only in-frame clones, some missing. That table furnishes V, J and clone size, whereas the DNA furnished D and trimming. Among about 200,000 clones listed, approximately 88% were seen once. Per germline, CDR1 SGHTA and CDR2 FQGNSA. This CDR3 is 13 amino acids long. Trimming took 3 bases from V and 3 from J, leaving 9 bases between them. The sequence derives from a man aged 35 to 55 with acute or convalescent COVID-19. J is TRBJ2-7 and V is TRBV7-2; possible D gene TRBD2, 5 bases. Sequenced: peripheral blood. The CDR3 loop reads CASSFGSVYEQYF. The CDR3 DNA reads TGTGCCAGCAGCTTCGGTAGCGTCTACGAGCAGTACTTC.